These 14 T cell receptor beta chains were sequenced from one sample in a study of T cell responses to AZD1222 COVID-19 vaccine. Measured with immunoSEQ multiplex PCR; TCRdb has only the in-frame clones, and not every one. Here the sample spans 100,000 to 150,000 clones, around nine tenths being singletons. Sequencing used peripheral blood, obtained on day 0 of AZD1222 vaccination. The receptor set was obtained from an adult in good health.

The chain couples TRBV19 to TRBJ2-1; 10 bases align to TRBD1. CDR1 and CDR2 (germline): LNHDA, SQIVND (reference sequence). There are 13 residues in the CDR3. V lost 10 bases and J lost 7; bases outside the gene matches: 7. The CDR3 region is CATRDRGLNEQFF. The CDR3 coding sequence is TGTGCCACTCGGGACAGGGGTTTGAATGAGCAGTTCTTC.

The chain recombines TRBV2 with TRBJ1-1, with 10 bases matching TRBD1. CDR1 is SNHLY, CDR2 FYNNEI, per germline. The V segment lost 3 bases and the J segment 4 bases; nucleotides outside the gene matches: 5. The CDR3 sequence is 15 residues long. CDR3 coding DNA: TGTGCCAGCAGTGATAGGGACAGGGGATCCACTGAAGCTTTCTTT. Amino acids: CASSDRDRGSTEAFF.

The table lists this clone with a count of one. The chain carries TRBV30 and TRBJ1-1; no clear D. Trimming took off 3 bases at V and 6 bases at J, with 11 bases between the two ends. From germline, CDR1 is GTSNPN and CDR2 SVGIG (reference sequence). The CDR3 sequence is 12 residues long. CDR3 in amino acids: CAWRGRAAEAFF. The CDR3 nucleotides read TGTGCCTGGAGGGGTAGGGCCGCTGAAGCTTTCTTT.

The rearrangement links TRBV3-1 (or the pseudogene TRBV3-2) to TRBJ1-2, with a tentative D call TRBD1 (5 bases). CDR1 is LGHDT, CDR2 YNNKEL, per germline (reference sequence). The V end lost 4 bases, the J end lost 8 bases, and 17 bases lay between the germline ends. The CDR3 runs to 14 residues. The CDR3 DNA reads as TGTGCCAGCAGCCCGTCCGGGGGTTCGGGGGGCTACACCTTC. Its translation: CASSPSGGSGGYTF.

This sequence joins TRBV27 and TRBJ1-4, with D unclear. This CDR3 comprises 16 residues. Germline CDR1 and CDR2: MNHEY and SMNVEV (reference sequence). Trimming pared 5 bases from V and 2 bases from J, leaving 15 bases between. The CDR3 sequence is CASSLYVGQTNEKLFF. For the CDR3, the DNA is TGTGCCAGCAGTCTCTACGTTGGGCAGACTAATGAAAAACTGTTTTTT.

This CDR3 is CASRASGPSYEQYF. Written as DNA, the CDR3 is TGTGCCAGCAGAGCATCCGGGCCGAGCTACGAGCAGTACTTC. The chain combines TRBV5-6 with TRBJ2-7, with unresolved D. This CDR3 comprises 14 residues. Looked up from germline, CDR1 is SGHDT and CDR2 is YYEEEE. Trimming removed 5 bases at V and 3 bases at J, with 15 bases between.

The V and J genes are TRBV19 and TRBJ1-6; D remains ambiguous. This CDR3 is 16 amino acids long. Trimming took 6 bases from V and 5 from J, leaving 17 bases between them. CDR1 is LNHDA and CDR2 is SQIVND in the germline V gene (reference sequence). The CDR3 protein is CASSPAVGLDNSPLHF. The DNA of the CDR3 is TGTGCCAGTAGCCCTGCGGTGGGTCTCGATAATTCACCCCTCCACTTT.

The rearrangement joins TRBV7-8 to TRBJ1-5; 10 bases are shared with TRBD1. The V and J ends lost 5 bases and 1 base, in that order; junction bases with no gene match: 5. CDR1 and CDR2 (germline): SGHVS, FQNEAQ. The CDR3 loop spans 16 amino acids. DNA of the CDR3: TGTGCCAGCAGCGAGCGACAGGGGGCAAGCAATCAGCCCCAGCATTTT. This sequence encodes CASSERQGASNQPQHF. The variable domain in full, completed from reference TRBV7-8 and TRBJ1-5, reads GAGVSQSPRYKVAKRGQDVALRCDPISGHVSLFWYQQALGQGPEFLTYFQNEAQLDKSGLPSDRFFAERPEGSVSTLKIQRTQQEDSAVYLCASSERQGASNQPQHFGDGTRLSIL.

The V gene is TRBV13, the J gene TRBJ2-3; D not certain. CDR3 length equals 14 residues. The germline V gene has CDR1 PRHDT and CDR2 FYEKMQ (reference sequence). V lost 3 bases to trimming and J lost 5 bases, with 12 bases between them. The CDR3 protein is CASSFGKTGDTQYF. The CDR3 DNA reads as TGTGCCAGCAGCTTTGGGAAGACCGGAGATACGCAGTATTTT.

CDR3 sequence: CASSEGGFYGYTF. DNA for the CDR3: TGTGCCAGCAGCGAGGGAGGGTTCTATGGCTACACCTTC. This sequence joins TRBV6-2 or TRBV6-3 and TRBJ1-2; D not certain. The CDR3 covers 13 residues. The V end was cut by 6 bases, the J end by 4 bases, with 12 bases between. Looked up from germline, CDR1 is MNHEY and CDR2 is SVGEGT.

The chain combines TRBV7-8 with TRBJ2-7; unclear D gene. With 5 bases removed from V and 1 base from J, the gap between germline ends came to 12 bases. CDR1 is SGHVS, CDR2 FQNEAQ, per germline. The CDR3 length is 14 residues. CDR3 loop: CASSDGPRSYEQYF. The CDR3 DNA sequence: TGTGCCAGCAGCGACGGACCCCGGTCCTACGAGCAGTACTTC.

The chain joins TRBV11-3 to TRBJ2-1; D is uncertain. CDR3 length: 13 amino acids. The germline gives CDR1 SGHNT, CDR2 YENEEA. Trimming removed 1 base from V and 6 bases from J, with 7 bases in between. CDR3 sequence (DNA): TGTGCCAGCAGCTTAGGTACTGGCAATGAGCAGTTCTTC. It is translated as CASSLGTGNEQFF.

The rearrangement joins TRBV11-2 to TRBJ1-1; D not resolved. The CDR3 is 15 residues long. The V and J ends lost 5 bases and 0 bases respectively, with 13 bases between them. The germline gives CDR1 SGHAT, CDR2 FQNNGV. In DNA, the CDR3 is TGTGCCAGCAGCCCCGAAGACCGTTTGAACACTGAAGCTTTCTTT. Translation gives CASSPEDRLNTEAFF. Filled out from reference TRBV11-2 and TRBJ1-1, the complete variable domain reads EAGVAQSPRYKIIEKRQSVAFWCNPISGHATLYWYQQILGQGPKLLIQFQNNGVVDDSQLPKDRFSAERLKGVDSTLKIQPAKLEDSAVYLCASSPEDRLNTEAFFGQGTRLTVV.

This chain connects TRBV7-8 to TRBJ2-5; D call uncertain. Germline CDR1 and CDR2: SGHVS and FQNEAQ. Trimming left V 4 bases short and J 10 bases short, with 16 bases between. This CDR3 contains 13 residues. The CDR3 spells CASSSRFPRDQYF. CDR3 DNA sequence: TGTGCCAGCAGCTCCAGGTTCCCCCGTGACCAGTACTTC.